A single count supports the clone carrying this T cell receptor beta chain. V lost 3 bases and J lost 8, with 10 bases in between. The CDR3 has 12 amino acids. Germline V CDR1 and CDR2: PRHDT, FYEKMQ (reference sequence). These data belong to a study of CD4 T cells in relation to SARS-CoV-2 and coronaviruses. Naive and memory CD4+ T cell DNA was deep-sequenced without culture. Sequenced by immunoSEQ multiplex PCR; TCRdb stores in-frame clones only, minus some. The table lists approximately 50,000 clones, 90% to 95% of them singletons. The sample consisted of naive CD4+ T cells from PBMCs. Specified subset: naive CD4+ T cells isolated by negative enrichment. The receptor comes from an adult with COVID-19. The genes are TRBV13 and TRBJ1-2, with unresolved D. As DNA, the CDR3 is TGTGCCAGCAGCTTTAGGGCAAAAGGCTACACCTTC. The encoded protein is CASSFRAKGYTF.